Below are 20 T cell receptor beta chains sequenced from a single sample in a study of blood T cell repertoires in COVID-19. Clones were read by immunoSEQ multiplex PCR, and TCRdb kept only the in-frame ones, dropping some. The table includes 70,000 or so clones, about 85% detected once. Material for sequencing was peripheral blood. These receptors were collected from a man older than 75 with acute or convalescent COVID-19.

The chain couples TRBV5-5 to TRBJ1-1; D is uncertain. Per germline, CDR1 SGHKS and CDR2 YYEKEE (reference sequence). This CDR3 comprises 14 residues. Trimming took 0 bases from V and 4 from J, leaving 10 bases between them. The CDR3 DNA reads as TGTGCCAGCAGCTTGGTTCCCGGAGGCACTGAAGCTTTCTTT. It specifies CASSLVPGGTEAFF.

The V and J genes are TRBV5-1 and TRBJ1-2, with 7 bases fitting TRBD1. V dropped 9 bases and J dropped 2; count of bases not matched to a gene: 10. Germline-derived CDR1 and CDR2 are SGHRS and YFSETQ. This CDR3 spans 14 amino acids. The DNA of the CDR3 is TGCGCCACCGGCCGTGGGGACAGAAACTATGGCTACACCTTC. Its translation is CATGRGDRNYGYTF.

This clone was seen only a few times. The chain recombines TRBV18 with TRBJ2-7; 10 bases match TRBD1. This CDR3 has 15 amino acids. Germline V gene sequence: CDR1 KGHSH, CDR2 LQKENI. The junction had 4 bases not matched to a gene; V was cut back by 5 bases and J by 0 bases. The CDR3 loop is CASSWGDRGSYEQYF. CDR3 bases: TGTGCCAGCTCATGGGGGGACAGGGGCTCCTACGAGCAGTACTTC. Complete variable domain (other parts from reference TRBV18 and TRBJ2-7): NAGVMQNPRHLVRRRGQEARLRCSPMKGHSHVYWYRQLPEEGLKFMVYLQKENIIDESGMPKERFSAEFPKEGPSILRIQQVVRGDSAAYFCASSWGDRGSYEQYFGPGTRLTVT.

The CDR3: CASSDRDRGATEAFF. In DNA form, the CDR3 reads TGCGCCAGCAGCGACCGGGACAGGGGTGCCACTGAAGCTTTCTTT. The J gene is TRBJ1-1, the V gene TRBV5-1; 10 nucleotides agree with TRBD1. The J segment lost 4 bases and the V segment lost 4 bases, leaving 7 bases of the junction unmatched. The CDR3 consists of 15 residues. CDR1 is SGHRS, CDR2 YFSETQ, per germline. Drawing the rest from reference TRBV5-1 and TRBJ1-1, the complete variable domain is KAGVTQTPRYLIKTRGQQVTLSCSPISGHRSVSWYQQTPGQGLQFLFEYFSETQRNKGNFPGRFSGRQFSNSRSEMNVSTLELGDSALYLCASSDRDRGATEAFFGQGTRLTVV.

For the CDR3, the DNA is TGTGCCAGCAGCTCCCAGGGAGGCTACACCTTC. As protein: CASSSQGGYTF. The chain is built from TRBV11-2 and TRBJ1-2; a possible D gene is TRBD1 (5 bases). Germline loops: CDR1 SGHAT, CDR2 FQNNGV. The CDR3 contains 11 residues. The germline V and J ends were trimmed by 4 bases and 8 bases, with 8 bases remaining between them.

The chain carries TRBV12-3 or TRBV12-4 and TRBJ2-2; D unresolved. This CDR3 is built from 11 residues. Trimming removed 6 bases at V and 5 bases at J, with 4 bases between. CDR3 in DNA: TGTGCCAGCAGGCGGACCGGGGAGCTGTTTTTT. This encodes CASRRTGELFF.

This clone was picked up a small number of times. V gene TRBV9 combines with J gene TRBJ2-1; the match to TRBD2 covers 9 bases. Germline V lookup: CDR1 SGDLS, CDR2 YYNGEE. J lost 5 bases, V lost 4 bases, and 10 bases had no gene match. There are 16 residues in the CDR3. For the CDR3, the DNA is TGTGCCAGCAGCCAACGAAGCGGGAGGCTCGACAATGAGCAGTTCTTC. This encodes CASSQRSGRLDNEQFF.

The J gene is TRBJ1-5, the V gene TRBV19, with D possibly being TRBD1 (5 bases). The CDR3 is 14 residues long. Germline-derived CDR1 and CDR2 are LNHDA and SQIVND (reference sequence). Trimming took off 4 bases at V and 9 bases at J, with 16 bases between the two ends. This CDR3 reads CASSTGDRSGPQHF. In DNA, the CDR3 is TGTGCCAGTAGTACGGGGGACCGAAGCGGGCCCCAGCATTTT.

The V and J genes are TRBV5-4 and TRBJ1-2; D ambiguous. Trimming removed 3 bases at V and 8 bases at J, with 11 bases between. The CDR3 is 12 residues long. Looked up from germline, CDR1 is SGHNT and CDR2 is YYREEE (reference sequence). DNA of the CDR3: TGTGCCAGCAGCTCGGTCTACCGGGGCTACACCTTC. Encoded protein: CASSSVYRGYTF.

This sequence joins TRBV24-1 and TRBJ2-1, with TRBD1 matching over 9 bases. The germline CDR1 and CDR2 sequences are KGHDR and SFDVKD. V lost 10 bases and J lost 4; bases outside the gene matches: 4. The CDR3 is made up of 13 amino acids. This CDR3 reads CATTGGYYNEQFF. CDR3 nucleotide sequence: TGTGCCACTACAGGGGGCTATTACAATGAGCAGTTCTTC.

CDR3 residues: CAWDSGRRGEQFF. In nucleotides, the CDR3 is TGTGCCTGGGATAGCGGGAGGAGAGGTGAGCAGTTCTTC. The chain uses TRBV30 and TRBJ2-1; 10 bases match TRBD2. Germline values: CDR1 GTSNPN, CDR2 SVGIG (reference sequence). The CDR3 is 13 residues long. The V segment lost 5 bases and the J segment 9 bases; nucleotides outside the gene matches: 7.

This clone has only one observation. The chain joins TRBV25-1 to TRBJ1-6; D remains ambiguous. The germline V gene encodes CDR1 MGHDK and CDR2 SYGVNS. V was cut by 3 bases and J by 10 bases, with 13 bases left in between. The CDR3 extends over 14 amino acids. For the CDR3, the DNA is TGTGCCAGCAGTGATCCCCACACGCGGTCACCCCTCCACTTT. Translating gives CASSDPHTRSPLHF.

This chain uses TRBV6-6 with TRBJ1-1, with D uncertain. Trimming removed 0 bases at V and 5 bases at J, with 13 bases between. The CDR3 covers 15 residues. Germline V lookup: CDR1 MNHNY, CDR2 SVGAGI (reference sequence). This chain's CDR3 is CASSYSQPGKTEAFF. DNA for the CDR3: TGTGCCAGCAGTTACTCTCAACCGGGAAAAACTGAAGCTTTCTTT.

The DNA for the CDR3 is TGCAGTGCTAGAGATGGTGAGTCGCAGTTCTTC. As protein: CSARDGESQFF. The chain is built from TRBV20-1 and TRBJ2-1; D call uncertain. Trimming left V 0 bases short and J 12 bases short, with 9 bases between. Germline V gene lookup returns CDR1 DFQATT and CDR2 SNEGSKA (reference sequence). The CDR3 covers 11 residues.

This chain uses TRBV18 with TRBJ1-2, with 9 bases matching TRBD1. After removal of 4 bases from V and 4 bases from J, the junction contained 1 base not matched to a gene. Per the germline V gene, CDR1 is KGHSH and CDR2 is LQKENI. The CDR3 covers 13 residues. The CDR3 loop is CASSLTGGYGYTF. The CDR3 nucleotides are TGTGCCAGCTCACTGACAGGGGGCTATGGCTACACCTTC.

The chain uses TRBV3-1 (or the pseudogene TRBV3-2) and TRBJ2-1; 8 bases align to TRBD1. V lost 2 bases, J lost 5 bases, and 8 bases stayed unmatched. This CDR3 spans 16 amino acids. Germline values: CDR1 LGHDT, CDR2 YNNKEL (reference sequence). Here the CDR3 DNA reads TGTGCCAGCAGCCAACCCCAGGGGGCGCAGGACAATGAGCAGTTCTTC. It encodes CASSQPQGAQDNEQFF.

The chain's CDR3 is CASSITAGARNEQYF. The CDR3 bases are TGTGCCAGTAGTATAACAGCGGGAGCAAGGAACGAGCAGTACTTC. The chain employs TRBV19 and TRBJ2-7, with 8 bases lining up with TRBD2. Germline trimming cut 2 bases from V and 5 bases from J; bases unmatched to any gene: 8. Looked up from germline, CDR1 is LNHDA and CDR2 is SQIVND (reference sequence). The CDR3 consists of 15 residues.

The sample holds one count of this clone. CDR3 amino acids: CASSTQTGGIEELFF. The CDR3 DNA sequence: TGTGCCAGCAGTACTCAGACAGGGGGGATCGAGGAACTGTTTTTT. The V gene is TRBV6-5, the J gene TRBJ1-4; 9 bases fit TRBD1. Germline assignment: CDR1 MNHEY and CDR2 SVGAGI. Trimming removed 5 bases from V and 12 bases from J; junction bases left unmatched: 13. This CDR3 contains 15 residues.

CDR3 sequence (DNA): TGTGCCATCAGTGAGGGCCTAAAAAGGGGCTCTAACTATGGCTACACCTTC. Its translation is CAISEGLKRGSNYGYTF. J is TRBJ1-2 and V is TRBV10-3; a possible D gene is TRBD1 (5 bases). The CDR3 totals 17 residues. Trimming cost V 2 bases and J 0 bases, with 16 bases left between them. The germline CDR1 and CDR2 sequences are ENHRY and SYGVKD.

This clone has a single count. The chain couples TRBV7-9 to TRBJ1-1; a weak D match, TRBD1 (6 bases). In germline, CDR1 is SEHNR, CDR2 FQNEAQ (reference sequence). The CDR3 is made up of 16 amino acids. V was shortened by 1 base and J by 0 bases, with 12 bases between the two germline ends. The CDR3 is CASSLGGPNMNTEAFF. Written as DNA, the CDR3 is TGTGCCAGCAGCTTAGGGGGGCCCAATATGAACACTGAAGCTTTCTTT.